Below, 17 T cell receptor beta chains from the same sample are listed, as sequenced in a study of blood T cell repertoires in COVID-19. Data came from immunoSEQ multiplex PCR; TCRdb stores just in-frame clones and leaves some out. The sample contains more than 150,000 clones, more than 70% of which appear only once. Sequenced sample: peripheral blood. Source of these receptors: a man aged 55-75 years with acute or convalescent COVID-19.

The CDR3 spells CASSGGGGQPQHF. DNA of the CDR3: TGTGCCAGCTCAGGGGGCGGAGGCCAGCCCCAGCATTTT. The rearrangement links TRBV18 to TRBJ1-5; possibly TRBD1 for D (6 bases). The CDR3 loop spans 13 amino acids. The germline V gene encodes CDR1 KGHSH and CDR2 LQKENI. Trimming cost V 5 bases and J 7 bases, with 12 bases left between them.

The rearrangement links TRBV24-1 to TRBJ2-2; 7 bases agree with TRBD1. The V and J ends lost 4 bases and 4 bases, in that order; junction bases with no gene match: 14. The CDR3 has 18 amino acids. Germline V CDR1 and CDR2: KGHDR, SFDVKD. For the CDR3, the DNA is TGTGCCACCAGTGACTCTCTTAACAGGGGCAGAGGCACCGGGGAGCTGTTTTTT. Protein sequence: CATSDSLNRGRGTGELFF.

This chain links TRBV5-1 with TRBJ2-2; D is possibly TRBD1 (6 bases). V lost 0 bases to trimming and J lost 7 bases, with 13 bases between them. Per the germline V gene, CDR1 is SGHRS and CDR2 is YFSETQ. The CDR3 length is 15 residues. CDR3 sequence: CASSLDRANDGELFF. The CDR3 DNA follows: TGCGCCAGCAGCTTGGACAGGGCCAATGACGGGGAGCTGTTTTTT.

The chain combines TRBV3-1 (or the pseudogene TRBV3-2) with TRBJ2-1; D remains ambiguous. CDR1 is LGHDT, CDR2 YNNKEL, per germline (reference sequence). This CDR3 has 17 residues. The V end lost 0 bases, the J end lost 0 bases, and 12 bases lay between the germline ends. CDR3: CASSQESQVGSYNEQFF. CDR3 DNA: TGTGCCAGCAGCCAAGAGTCACAAGTTGGCTCCTACAATGAGCAGTTCTTC.

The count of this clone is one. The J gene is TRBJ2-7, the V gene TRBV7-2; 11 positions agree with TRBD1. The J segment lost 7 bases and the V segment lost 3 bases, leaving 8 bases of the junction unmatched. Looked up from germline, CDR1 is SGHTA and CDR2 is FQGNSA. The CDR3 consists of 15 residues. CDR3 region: CASSFSPGTGGEQYF. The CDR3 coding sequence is TGTGCCAGCAGCTTTTCACCCGGGACAGGGGGAGAGCAGTACTTC.

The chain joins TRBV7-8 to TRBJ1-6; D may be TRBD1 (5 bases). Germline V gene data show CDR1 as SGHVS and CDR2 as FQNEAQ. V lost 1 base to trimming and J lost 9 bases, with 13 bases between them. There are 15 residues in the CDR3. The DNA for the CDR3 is TGTGCCAGCAGCTTAGACAGGTCCTTTAGTTCACCCCTCCACTTT. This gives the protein CASSLDRSFSSPLHF. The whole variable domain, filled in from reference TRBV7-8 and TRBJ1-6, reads GAGVSQSPRYKVAKRGQDVALRCDPISGHVSLFWYQQALGQGPEFLTYFQNEAQLDKSGLPSDRFFAERPEGSVSTLKIQRTQQEDSAVYLCASSLDRSFSSPLHFGNGTRLTVT.

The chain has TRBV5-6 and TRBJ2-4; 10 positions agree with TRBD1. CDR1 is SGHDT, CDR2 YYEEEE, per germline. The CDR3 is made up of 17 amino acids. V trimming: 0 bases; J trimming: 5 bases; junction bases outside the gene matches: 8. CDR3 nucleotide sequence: TGTGCCAGCAGCTTGGGACAGGGGGCGATAAATCAAAACATTCAGTACTTC. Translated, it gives CASSLGQGAINQNIQYF.

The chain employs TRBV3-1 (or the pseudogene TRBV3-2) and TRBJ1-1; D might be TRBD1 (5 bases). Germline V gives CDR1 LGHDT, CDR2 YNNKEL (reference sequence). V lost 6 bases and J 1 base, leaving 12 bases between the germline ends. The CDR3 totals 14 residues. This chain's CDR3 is CASSTVGGNTEAFF. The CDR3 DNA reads TGTGCCAGCAGTACCGTCGGGGGGAACACTGAAGCTTTCTTT.

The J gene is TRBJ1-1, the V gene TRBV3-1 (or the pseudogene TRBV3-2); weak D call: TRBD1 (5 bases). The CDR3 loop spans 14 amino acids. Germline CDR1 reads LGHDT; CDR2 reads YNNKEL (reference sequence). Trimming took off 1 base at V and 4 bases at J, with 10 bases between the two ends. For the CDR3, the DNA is TGTGCCAGCAGCCAAGGGTCAGGGCGCACTGAAGCTTTCTTT. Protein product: CASSQGSGRTEAFF.

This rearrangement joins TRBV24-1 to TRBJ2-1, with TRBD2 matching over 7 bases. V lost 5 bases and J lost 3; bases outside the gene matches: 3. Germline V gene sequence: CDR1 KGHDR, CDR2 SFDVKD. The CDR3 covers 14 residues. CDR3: CATSGGRGYNEQFF. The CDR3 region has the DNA TGTGCCACCAGTGGTGGGAGGGGCTACAATGAGCAGTTCTTC.

Here the CDR3 reads CASRISSGTGELFF. Written as DNA, the CDR3 is TGCGCCAGCAGGATTTCTAGCGGCACCGGGGAGCTGTTTTTT. The J gene is TRBJ2-2, the V gene TRBV4-1, with TRBD2 matching over 7 bases. This CDR3 is 14 amino acids long. V was clipped by 6 bases and J by 4 bases; unmatched bases: 5. Germline V gene data show CDR1 as MGHRA and CDR2 as YSYEKL.

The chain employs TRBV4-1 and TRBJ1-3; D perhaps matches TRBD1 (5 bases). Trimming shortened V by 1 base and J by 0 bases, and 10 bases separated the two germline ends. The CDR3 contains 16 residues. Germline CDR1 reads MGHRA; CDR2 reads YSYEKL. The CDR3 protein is CASSQVKGPSGNTIYF. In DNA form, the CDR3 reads TGCGCCAGCAGCCAAGTAAAGGGGCCCTCTGGAAACACCATATATTTT.

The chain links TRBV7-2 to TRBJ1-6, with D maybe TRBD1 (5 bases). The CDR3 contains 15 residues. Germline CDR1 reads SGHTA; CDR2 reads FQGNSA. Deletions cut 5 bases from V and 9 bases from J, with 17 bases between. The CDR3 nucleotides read TGTGCCAGCAGCGATCAGGGTTTTGTGGGTTCACCCCTCCACTTT. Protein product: CASSDQGFVGSPLHF.

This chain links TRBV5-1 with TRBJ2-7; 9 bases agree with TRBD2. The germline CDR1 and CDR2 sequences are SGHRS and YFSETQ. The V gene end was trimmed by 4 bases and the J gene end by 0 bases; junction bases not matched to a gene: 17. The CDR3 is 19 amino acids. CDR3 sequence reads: CASSPTLGSGGLLSYEQYF. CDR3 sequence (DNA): TGCGCCAGCAGCCCCACCCTAGGTAGCGGGGGCCTGCTCTCCTACGAGCAGTACTTC.

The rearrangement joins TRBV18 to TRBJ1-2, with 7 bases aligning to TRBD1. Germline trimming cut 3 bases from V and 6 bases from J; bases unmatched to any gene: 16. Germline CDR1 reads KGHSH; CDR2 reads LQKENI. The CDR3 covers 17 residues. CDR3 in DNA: TGTGCCAGCTCACCTCAGGCAGGGCCCGGACAGGTGCATGGCTACACCTTC. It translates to CASSPQAGPGQVHGYTF.

The CDR3: CASRGQGEKNTEAFF. The CDR3, as DNA: TGTGCCAGCAGGGGACAGGGGGAGAAGAACACTGAAGCTTTCTTT. The V call is TRBV6-5, the J call TRBJ1-1, with TRBD1 matching 11 bases. The CDR3 totals 15 residues. CDR1 MNHEY and CDR2 SVGAGI come from the germline V gene. The V gene end was trimmed by 6 bases and the J gene end by 1 base; junction bases not matched to a gene: 4.

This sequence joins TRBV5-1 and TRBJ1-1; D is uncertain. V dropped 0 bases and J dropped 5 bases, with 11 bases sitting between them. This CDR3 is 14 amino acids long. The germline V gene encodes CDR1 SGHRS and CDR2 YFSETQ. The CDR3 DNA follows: TGCGCCAGCAGCTTGGCAGGTGTTCCAACTGAAGCTTTCTTT. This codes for CASSLAGVPTEAFF.